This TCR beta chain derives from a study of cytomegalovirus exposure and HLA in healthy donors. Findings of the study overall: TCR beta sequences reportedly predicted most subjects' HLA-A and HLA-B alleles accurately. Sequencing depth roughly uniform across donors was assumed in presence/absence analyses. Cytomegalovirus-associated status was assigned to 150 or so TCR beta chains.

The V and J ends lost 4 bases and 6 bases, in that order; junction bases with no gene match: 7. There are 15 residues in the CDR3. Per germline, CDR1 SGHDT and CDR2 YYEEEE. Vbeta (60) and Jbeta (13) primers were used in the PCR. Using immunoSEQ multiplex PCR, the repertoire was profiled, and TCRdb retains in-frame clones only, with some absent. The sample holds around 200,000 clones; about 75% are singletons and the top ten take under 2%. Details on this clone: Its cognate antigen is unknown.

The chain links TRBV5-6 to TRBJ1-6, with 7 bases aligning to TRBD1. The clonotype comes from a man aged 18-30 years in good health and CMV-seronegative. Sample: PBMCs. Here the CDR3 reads CASSTGQITNSPLHF. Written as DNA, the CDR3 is TGTGCCAGCAGCACGGGACAGATCACTAATTCACCCCTCCACTTT. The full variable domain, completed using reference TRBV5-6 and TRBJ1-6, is DAGVTQSPTHLIKTRGQQVTLRCSPKSGHDTVSWYQQALGQGPQFIFQYYEEEERQRGNFPDRFSGHQFPNYSSELNVNALLLGDSALYLCASSTGQITNSPLHFGNGTRLTVT.